Listed below are T cell receptor beta chains from one sample, sequenced in a study of blood T cell repertoires in COVID-19. TCRdb keeps only in-frame clones here, not all; method: immunoSEQ multiplex PCR. The sample has some 250,000 clones, approximately 84% seen once. The sequenced sample consisted of PBMCs or T cells enriched from blood (not recorded which). These receptors all stem from a man aged 40-49 years who had recovered from COVID-19. CDR3s include the opening cysteine and the closing phenylalanine or tryptophan.

J: TRBJ2-7; V: TRBV28; CDR3: CASSSFGTGSYEQYF
J: TRBJ2-5; V: TRBV5-1; CDR3: CASRDYTGLQETQYF
J: TRBJ1-2; V: TRBV28; CDR3: CASSPQGTGGYTF
J: TRBJ2-5; V: TRBV29-1; CDR3: CSVIQRPETQYF
J: TRBJ1-5; V: TRBV24-1; CDR3: CATSEPDRDQPQHF
J: TRBJ2-6; V: TRBV25-1; CDR3: CASSDYRGGYSGANVLTF
J: TRBJ1-5; V: TRBV18; CDR3: CASSGTGDSQPQHF
J: TRBJ2-4; V: TRBV6-2/TRBV6-3; CDR3: CASSYWAGGAKNIQYF
J: TRBJ2-4; V: TRBV5-4; CDR3: CASSSDSVKNIQYF
J: TRBJ1-6; V: TRBV5-1; CDR3: CASSLEGGPNSPLHF
J: TRBJ2-7; V: TRBV5-4; CDR3: CASSPGLAVYEQYF
J: TRBJ1-4; V: TRBV4-1; CDR3: CASSLPFREHEKLFF
J: TRBJ2-1; V: TRBV4-1; CDR3: CASSQVGGRANEQFF
J: TRBJ1-5; V: TRBV7-2; CDR3: CASSLAAGLSNQPQHF
J: TRBJ2-1; V: TRBV6-5; CDR3: CASSPGGAPISEQFF
J: TRBJ1-1; V: TRBV12-3/TRBV12-4; CDR3: CASSFRGGYEAFF
J: TRBJ2-3; V: TRBV5-1; CDR3: CASSLVGGARTDTQYF
J: TRBJ2-1; V: TRBV6-6; CDR3: CASSLRQGSYNEQFF
J: TRBJ1-5; V: TRBV28; CDR3: CASRVQGANQPQHF
J: TRBJ2-7; V: TRBV29-1; CDR3: CSALQGGYEQYF
J: TRBJ1-4; V: TRBV7-9; CDR3: CASSLGAGYNEKLFF
J: TRBJ1-1; V: TRBV5-1; CDR3: CASSLLGNTEAFF
J: TRBJ1-5; V: TRBV9; CDR3: CASSTAAGLNQPQHF
J: TRBJ2-1; V: TRBV29-1; CDR3: CSVYTGRDEQFF
J: TRBJ1-1; V: TRBV18; CDR3: CASSPSVNTEAFF
J: TRBJ2-3; V: TRBV7-9; CDR3: CASSLASGRNTDTQYF
J: TRBJ2-3; V: TRBV5-4; CDR3: CASSLAGDTDTQYF
J: TRBJ2-7; V: TRBV7-6; CDR3: CASSLAQVVPPYEQYF
J: TRBJ1-1; V: TRBV10-3; CDR3: CAILAEDTEAFF
J: TRBJ2-3; V: TRBV9; CDR3: CASSVETSASPQYF
J: TRBJ2-7; V: TRBV5-4; CDR3: CASSTGLERNEQYF
J: TRBJ2-5; V: TRBV11-2; CDR3: CASSAGQGAETQYF
J: TRBJ2-3; V: TRBV20-1; CDR3: CSASGGKYSTDTQYF
J: TRBJ1-5; V: TRBV5-1; CDR3: CASSRGSGNQPQHF
J: TRBJ1-5; V: TRBV28; CDR3: CASSELQGQPQHF
J: TRBJ1-4; V: TRBV7-9; CDR3: CASSFWTGGGEKLFF
J: TRBJ2-2; V: TRBV27; CDR3: CASGRRQLGGGELFF
J: TRBJ1-2; V: TRBV7-2; CDR3: CASSSRQGYGYTF
J: TRBJ1-2; V: TRBV28; CDR3: CASRLGTGEGYTF
J: TRBJ1-2; V: TRBV4-2; CDR3: CASSPHGPAGTNYGYTF
J: TRBJ2-7; V: TRBV27; CDR3: CASRLGTGGGYEQYF
J: TRBJ2-7; V: TRBV12-3/TRBV12-4; CDR3: CASSLRGYEQYF
J: TRBJ2-7; V: TRBV12-3/TRBV12-4; CDR3: CASRVGGRYEQYF
J: TRBJ2-7; V: TRBV28; CDR3: CASRHRTSGAYEQYF
J: TRBJ2-1; V: TRBV4-1; CDR3: CASSQDLLSSYNEQFF
J: TRBJ1-5; V: TRBV3-1/TRBV3-2; CDR3: CASSQGHGGAGNQPQHF
J: TRBJ1-6; V: TRBV5-8; CDR3: CASSLPTGLYNSPLHF
J: TRBJ1-1; V: TRBV5-1; CDR3: CASSFGGQGTEAFF
J: TRBJ2-2; V: TRBV7-9; CDR3: CASSFSTGELFF
J: TRBJ2-5; V: TRBV6-5; CDR3: CASSHELAGETQYF
J: TRBJ1-4; V: TRBV9; CDR3: CASSAQTGGGEKLFF
J: TRBJ1-5; V: TRBV28; CDR3: CASRINQGQPQHF
J: TRBJ1-1; V: TRBV5-1; CDR3: CASRGQYDTEAFF
J: TRBJ2-1; V: TRBV18; CDR3: CASSPYRGRAGNNEQFF